This TCR beta chain is drawn from a study of blood T cell repertoires in COVID-19. The CDR3 sequence is 16 residues long. Germline V gives CDR1 SGHVS, CDR2 FNYEAQ. V shed 5 bases and J 12 bases; nucleotides not matched to a gene: 15. This table comes from immunoSEQ multiplex PCR, and its TCRdb copy is limited to in-frame clones, with some not included. Here the sample spans just over 250,000 clones, 70% to 90% being singletons. The sequenced material came from peripheral blood. The source is a woman in her fifties or sixties with acute or convalescent COVID-19. V usage is TRBV7-6 and J usage is TRBJ2-1; 11 bases align to TRBD2. CDR3 residues: CASSSGLAGLGIGQFF. The CDR3 coding sequence is TGTGCCAGCAGCAGCGGACTAGCGGGTTTAGGTATCGGGCAGTTCTTC.